Below, 32 T cell receptor beta chains from the same sample are listed, as sequenced in a study of blood T cell repertoires in COVID-19. Clones were sequenced by immunoSEQ multiplex PCR, and TCRdb holds only the in-frame ones, with some missing. Of around 250,000 clones in the sample, about 87% were seen once. Sequenced sample: peripheral blood. The receptors stem from a human donor in a cohort sampled during active COVID-19.

This chain uses TRBV18 with TRBJ1-2; D not resolved. This CDR3 has 11 residues. Per germline, CDR1 KGHSH and CDR2 LQKENI. V was clipped by 2 bases and J by 8 bases, with 6 bases between them. CDR3 residues: CASSPSKGYTF. CDR3 coding DNA: TGTGCCAGCTCACCATCCAAAGGCTACACCTTC.

This rearrangement joins TRBV3-1 (or the pseudogene TRBV3-2) to TRBJ2-7, with D tentatively TRBD2 (6 bases). The CDR3 consists of 15 residues. Between the trimmed V and J ends, which lost 4 bases and 1 base, there was a span of 14 bases. The germline gives CDR1 LGHDT, CDR2 YNNKEL (reference sequence). CDR3 sequence (DNA): TGTGCCAGCAGCCTCCTCGGGGCGGGATCCTACGAGCAGTACTTC. This encodes CASSLLGAGSYEQYF.

This chain links TRBV3-1 (or the pseudogene TRBV3-2) with TRBJ1-4; 7 positions match TRBD1. The CDR3 contains 14 residues. With V trimmed by 1 base and J by 8 bases, 4 bases remained unmatched. Germline values: CDR1 LGHDT, CDR2 YNNKEL (reference sequence). The CDR3 DNA follows: TGTGCCAGCAGCCAAGGCGCCAGGGGGGAAAAACTGTTTTTT. It yields the protein CASSQGARGEKLFF.

The chain uses TRBV4-1 and TRBJ2-1; 12 bases are shared with TRBD2. V gave up 0 bases and J gave up 7 bases; unmatched junction bases: 10. Germline V gives CDR1 MGHRA, CDR2 YSYEKL. This CDR3 is 18 amino acids long. In DNA, the CDR3 is TGCGCCAGCAGCCAAGATCTGGCTAGCGGGGGGGAGTGGAATGAGCAGTTCTTC. Amino acid sequence: CASSQDLASGGEWNEQFF.

This clone was picked up one time. The chain recombines TRBV4-3 with TRBJ2-3; perhaps TRBD2 as D (5 bases). Germline CDR1 reads LGHNA; CDR2 reads YSLEER. The CDR3 has 18 amino acids. Trimming stripped 3 bases from V and 0 bases from J, with 19 bases between. CDR3 DNA sequence: TGCGCCAGCAGCCAGGATTTCATGGCGGGCGTTAGCACAGATACGCAGTATTTT. Amino acid sequence: CASSQDFMAGVSTDTQYF.

J is TRBJ1-1 and V is TRBV7-3, with D perhaps TRBD1 (5 bases). The germline V and J ends were trimmed by 4 bases and 2 bases, with 17 bases remaining between them. CDR3 size: 16 residues. Germline CDR1 SGHTA, CDR2 FQGTGA. CDR3 region: CASSSQGGGVNTEAFF. The CDR3 nucleotides are TGTGCCAGCAGCTCCCAGGGTGGAGGGGTTAACACTGAAGCTTTCTTT.

V is TRBV29-1 and J is TRBJ1-2; 7 nucleotides match TRBD1. The CDR3 runs to 14 residues. With 6 bases clipped from V and 4 bases from J, the junction kept 11 bases outside the gene matches. Germline CDR1 SQVTM, CDR2 ANQGSEA. The CDR3: CSVLGDSQVYGYTF. The CDR3 DNA reads TGCAGCGTCCTCGGGGACAGCCAAGTCTATGGCTACACCTTC.

This sequence joins TRBV15 and TRBJ2-1; 7 nucleotides match TRBD1. After removal of 0 bases from V and 8 bases from J, the junction contained 7 bases not matched to a gene. The V gene's germline CDR1 is LNHNV and CDR2 YYDKDF (reference sequence). This CDR3 has 15 amino acids. The DNA for the CDR3 is TGTGCCACCAGCAGAGAAGGGGGCGCTTCCTATGAGCAGTTCTTC. Translation: CATSREGGASYEQFF.

The rearrangement links TRBV5-1 to TRBJ1-2; 9 nucleotides match TRBD1. Looked up from germline, CDR1 is SGHRS and CDR2 is YFSETQ. Germline trimming cut 0 bases from V and 6 bases from J; bases unmatched to any gene: 3. The CDR3 runs to 14 residues. The CDR3: CASSLGQGGDGYTF. The CDR3 nucleotides read TGCGCCAGCAGCTTGGGACAGGGGGGCGATGGCTACACCTTC.

This sequence joins TRBV28 and TRBJ2-3; D perhaps matches TRBD2 (6 bases). The CDR3 sequence is 17 residues long. Trimming removed 6 bases from V and 3 bases from J, with 22 bases in between. Germline V lookup: CDR1 MDHEN, CDR2 SYDVKM. The CDR3 coding sequence is TGTGCCAGCAGCCCCTTGCGCCAAAGGGGACTTACAGATACGCAGTATTTT. It encodes CASSPLRQRGLTDTQYF.

J is TRBJ2-2 and V is TRBV2; D is unclear. The CDR3 has 14 residues. Trimming pared 5 bases from V and 2 bases from J, leaving 9 bases between. Per germline, CDR1 SNHLY and CDR2 FYNNEI. The CDR3 spells CASSFAINTGELFF. The CDR3 nucleotides read TGTGCCAGCAGTTTTGCTATCAACACCGGGGAGCTGTTTTTT.

The J gene is TRBJ1-2, the V gene TRBV18, with D tentatively TRBD1 (5 bases). The ends were cut back, 3 bases at V and 2 bases at J, with 7 bases in the middle. This CDR3 contains 13 residues. Germline V lookup: CDR1 KGHSH, CDR2 LQKENI. CDR3 amino acids: CASSPRDNYGYTF. The CDR3 bases are TGTGCCAGCTCACCGCGGGACAACTATGGCTACACCTTC.

The J gene is TRBJ2-3, the V gene TRBV19; 13 nucleotides match TRBD2. The V gene's germline CDR1 is LNHDA and CDR2 SQIVND (reference sequence). J gave up 5 bases and V 4 bases, and 9 bases lay outside the gene matches. The CDR3 covers 17 residues. The CDR3 DNA follows: TGTGCCAGTAGTAAAGAGACTAGCGGGAGGTTTGAAGATACGCAGTATTTT. It yields the protein CASSKETSGRFEDTQYF. Complete variable domain (other parts from reference TRBV19 and TRBJ2-3): DGGITQSPKYLFRKEGQNVTLSCEQNLNHDAMYWYRQDPGQGLRLIYYSQIVNDFQKGDIAEGYSVSREKKESFPLTVTSAQKNPTAFYLCASSKETSGRFEDTQYFGPGTRLTVL.

The V gene is TRBV4-1, the J gene TRBJ2-5, with 8 nucleotides matching TRBD1. V shed 7 bases and J 5 bases; nucleotides not matched to a gene: 21. Germline V gene lookup returns CDR1 MGHRA and CDR2 YSYEKL. The CDR3 is 18 residues long. CDR3 in amino acids: CASIYNRGIISVWETQYF. As DNA, the CDR3 is TGCGCCAGCATTTACAACAGGGGGATAATTTCTGTATGGGAGACCCAGTACTTC.

This clone was observed a handful of times. The chain has TRBV10-2 and TRBJ2-7, with D maybe TRBD1 (6 bases). The V gene's germline CDR1 is WSHSY and CDR2 SAAADI. This CDR3 has 12 residues. Deletions cut 8 bases from V and 2 bases from J, with 10 bases between. The CDR3 here is CASAGQTYEQYF. The CDR3 DNA follows: TGCGCCAGCGCAGGACAGACCTACGAGCAGTACTTC.

The chain combines TRBV24-1 with TRBJ2-1; 9 nucleotides line up with TRBD1. This CDR3 is 13 amino acids long. V lost 3 bases to trimming and J lost 11 bases; unmatched junction nucleotides: 4. Germline CDR1 and CDR2: KGHDR and SFDVKD. DNA of the CDR3: TGTGCCACCAGTGATCACGGACAGGGGAAGCAGTTCTTC. Amino acids: CATSDHGQGKQFF.

The rearrangement links TRBV11-2 to TRBJ2-3, with a weak D call TRBD2 (6 bases). Trimming removed 2 bases at V and 5 bases at J, with 14 bases between. Germline CDR1 and CDR2: SGHAT and FQNNGV. The CDR3 loop spans 15 amino acids. The CDR3, as DNA: TGTGCCAGCAGCTTATTATGGACGGGAGTAGATACGCAGTATTTT. Its translation is CASSLLWTGVDTQYF.

This clone was detected a few times. V usage is TRBV24-1 and J usage is TRBJ2-5; 9 bases align to TRBD1. V dropped 3 bases and J dropped 6; count of bases not matched to a gene: 10. Germline V gene sequence: CDR1 KGHDR, CDR2 SFDVKD. This CDR3 spans 16 amino acids. CDR3 residues: CATSDPIPDRGKTQYF. The CDR3 nucleotides read TGTGCCACCAGTGATCCTATCCCGGACAGGGGTAAGACCCAGTACTTC.

The genes are TRBV5-1 and TRBJ2-2; TRBD2 matches at 15 bases. V was clipped by 3 bases and J by 6 bases; unmatched bases: 9. Germline-derived CDR1 and CDR2 are SGHRS and YFSETQ. CDR3 size: 18 residues. The chain's CDR3 is CASSSGLAGGGFPGELFF. The CDR3 DNA reads as TGCGCCAGCAGCTCGGGACTAGCGGGAGGAGGTTTCCCCGGGGAGCTGTTTTTT.

The chain links TRBV5-8 to TRBJ2-3; TRBD2 might be the D (6 bases). Germline loops: CDR1 SGHTS, CDR2 YDEGEE. The V gene lost 2 bases and the J gene lost 0 bases, with 7 bases spanning the gap. The CDR3 extends over 14 amino acids. CDR3 DNA: TGTGCCAGCAGCTTCGGACTAAGCACAGATACGCAGTATTTT. This encodes CASSFGLSTDTQYF.

The rearrangement joins TRBV20-1 to TRBJ2-3; no firm D call. This CDR3 contains 11 residues. Germline CDR1 reads DFQATT; CDR2 reads SNEGSKA (reference sequence). Trimming cost V 5 bases and J 6 bases, with 9 bases left between them. In DNA, the CDR3 is TGCAGTGCTGCTCCCGCGGATACGCAGTATTTT. Translated, it gives CSAAPADTQYF.

The chain employs TRBV7-6 and TRBJ2-6; no reliable D call. The CDR3 is 15 amino acids. The germline V gene encodes CDR1 SGHVS and CDR2 FNYEAQ. The ends were cut back, 4 bases at V and 0 bases at J, with 7 bases in the middle. CDR3 protein: CASSSTSSGANVLTF. CDR3 DNA sequence: TGTGCCAGCAGCTCAACAAGCTCTGGGGCCAACGTCCTGACTTTC. The full variable domain, completed using reference TRBV7-6 and TRBJ2-6, is GAGVSQSPRYKVTKRGQDVALRCDPISGHVSLYWYRQALGQGPEFLTYFNYEAQQDKSGLPNDRFSAERPEGSISTLTIQRTEQRDSAMYRCASSSTSSGANVLTFGAGSRLTVL.

The chain employs TRBV7-9 and TRBJ2-5; 11 nucleotides align to TRBD2. The CDR3 contains 19 residues. V shed 0 bases, J shed 5 bases, and the junction held 14 bases outside the gene matches. Germline CDR1 is SEHNR and CDR2 is FQNEAQ (reference sequence). Here the CDR3 DNA reads TGTGCCAGCAGCTTAGCCTCGACTAGCGGGAATTTCGAGCGGGAGACCCAGTACTTC. Translated: CASSLASTSGNFERETQYF.

The chain carries TRBV19 and TRBJ2-3; D is unresolved. CDR3 length: 14 residues. Germline loops: CDR1 LNHDA, CDR2 SQIVND (reference sequence). V was pared by 1 base and J by 2 bases, with 7 bases between. The CDR3 bases are TGTGCCAGTAGTATAGGGCAGTACACAGATACGCAGTATTTT. It is translated as CASSIGQYTDTQYF.

The chain combines TRBV9 with TRBJ1-1, with a possible D match to TRBD1 (6 bases). The CDR3 runs to 13 residues. CDR1 and CDR2 from the germline V gene are SGDLS and YYNGEE. V lost 3 bases, J lost 5 bases, and 11 bases lay in between. CDR3 coding DNA: TGTGCCAGCAGCGGCCTCCAGGGGACTGAAGCTTTCTTT. Its translation: CASSGLQGTEAFF.

The chain has TRBV3-1 (or the pseudogene TRBV3-2) and TRBJ1-1; no reliable D call. The V gene lost 4 bases and the J gene lost 6 bases, with 9 bases spanning the gap. The CDR3 length is 12 residues. The germline gives CDR1 LGHDT, CDR2 YNNKEL (reference sequence). The CDR3 DNA reads TGTGCCAGCAGCCGCGGAAGAGCTGAAGCTTTCTTT. It yields the protein CASSRGRAEAFF.

This clone has a handful of counts. The chain recombines TRBV24-1 with TRBJ1-5; D might be TRBD1 (6 bases). There are 14 residues in the CDR3. Germline loops: CDR1 KGHDR, CDR2 SFDVKD. V was clipped by 4 bases and J by 5 bases, with 11 bases between them. CDR3 residues: CATSEGAGDQPQHF. The CDR3 DNA reads as TGTGCCACCAGTGAGGGGGCAGGGGATCAGCCCCAGCATTTT.

The CDR3 DNA follows: TGTGCCAGCAGCCATTGGACAGGCCTCACCGGGGAGCTGTTTTTT. Translating it yields CASSHWTGLTGELFF. The genes are TRBV5-5 and TRBJ2-2, with TRBD1 matching over 7 bases. Trimming took 4 bases from V and 4 from J; bases not matched to a gene: 7. The germline CDR1 and CDR2 sequences are SGHKS and YYEKEE (reference sequence). This CDR3 is 15 amino acids long.

This clone was seen just once. J is TRBJ2-3 and V is TRBV18; 9 bases match TRBD2. The CDR3 length is 16 residues. The trim removed 2 bases at V and 6 bases at J, leaving 9 bases unmatched. The germline CDR1 and CDR2 sequences are KGHSH and LQKENI. CDR3 in amino acids: CASSPLVAGAADTQYF. The CDR3 DNA follows: TGTGCCAGCTCACCATTGGTAGCGGGGGCTGCGGATACGCAGTATTTT. Variable domain in full (rest from reference TRBV18 and TRBJ2-3): NAGVMQNPRHLVRRRGQEARLRCSPMKGHSHVYWYRQLPEEGLKFMVYLQKENIIDESGMPKERFSAEFPKEGPSILRIQQVVRGDSAAYFCASSPLVAGAADTQYFGPGTRLTVL.

This clone is a singleton in its sample. Other DNA sequences of this sample code for an identical CDR3. The rearrangement uses TRBV6-5 and TRBJ1-2; weak D call: TRBD1 (5 bases). V dropped 2 bases and J dropped 5 bases, with 6 bases sitting between them. The germline gives CDR1 MNHEY, CDR2 SVGAGI. The CDR3 has 12 amino acids. The CDR3 DNA reads TGTGCCAGCAGTTACAGGGGTTATGGCTACACCTTC. Amino acid sequence: CASSYRGYGYTF.

This clone showed up just a few times. This sequence joins TRBV27 and TRBJ2-1; D might be TRBD2 (5 bases). V shed 6 bases and J shed 0 bases, with 12 bases lying between them. The CDR3 runs to 15 residues. Per germline, CDR1 MNHEY and CDR2 SMNVEV (reference sequence). CDR3 nucleotides: TGTGCCAGCAGCAGATTAGGGAGCTCCTACAATGAGCAGTTCTTC. Protein sequence: CASSRLGSSYNEQFF.

The chain joins TRBV2 to TRBJ2-7; possibly TRBD2 for D (6 bases). CDR1 and CDR2 (germline): SNHLY, FYNNEI. V gave up 6 bases and J gave up 3 bases, with 15 bases separating them. The CDR3 has 14 amino acids. CDR3 DNA: TGTGCCAGCAGGGCTGGGCGGGATGTCTACGAGCAGTACTTC. It encodes CASRAGRDVYEQYF.